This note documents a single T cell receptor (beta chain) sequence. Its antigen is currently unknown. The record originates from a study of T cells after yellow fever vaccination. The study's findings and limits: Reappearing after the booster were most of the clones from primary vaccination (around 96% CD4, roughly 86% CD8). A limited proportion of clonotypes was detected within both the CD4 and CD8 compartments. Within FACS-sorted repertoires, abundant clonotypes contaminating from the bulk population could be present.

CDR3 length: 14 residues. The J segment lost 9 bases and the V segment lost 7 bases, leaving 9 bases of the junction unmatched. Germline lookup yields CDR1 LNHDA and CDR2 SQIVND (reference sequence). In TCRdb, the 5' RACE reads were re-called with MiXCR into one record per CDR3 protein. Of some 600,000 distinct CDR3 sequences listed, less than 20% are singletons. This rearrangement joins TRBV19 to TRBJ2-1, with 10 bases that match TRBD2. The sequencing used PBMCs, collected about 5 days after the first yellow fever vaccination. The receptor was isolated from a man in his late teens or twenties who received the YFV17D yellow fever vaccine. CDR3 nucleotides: TGTGCCAGTAAGAAAAGCGGGGGGGGTAGTGAGCAGTTCTTC. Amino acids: CASKKSGGGSEQFF.